The clone carrying this T cell receptor (beta chain) was recorded at least ten times. Germline loops: CDR1 MNHNS, CDR2 SASEGT. This CDR3 contains 16 residues. V lost 5 bases, J lost 0 bases, and 14 bases lay in between. The sample comes from a study of T cells in Graves' hyperthyroidism and ophthalmopathy. Researchers amplified the TCR beta CDR3 regions from RNA transcripts. Using the HTBI primer set, a first-round RT-PCR was run on the TCR CDR3. Each CDR3 protein is one row after TCRdb ran MiXCR on the multiplex PCR reads. Of some 380,000 distinct CDR3 sequences listed, roughly 13% were seen once; the top ten hold around 21%.

The rearrangement uses TRBV6-1 and TRBJ2-1; D tentatively fits TRBD1 or TRBD2 (5 bases each). The origin of this receptor is a man in his thirties or forties with Graves' hyperthyroidism that later progressed to Graves' ophthalmopathy. The sequenced sample consisted of blood. The DNA of the CDR3 is TGTGCCAGCAGTCTAGGGACCCCTCGCTCCTACAATGAGCAGTTCTTC. Amino acids: CASSLGTPRSYNEQFF.